The rows below give T cell receptor beta chains drawn from one sample of a study of control samples from healthy donors and cancer patients. TCRdb keeps only in-frame clones here, not all; method: immunoSEQ multiplex PCR. The table lists 95,000 to 150,000 clones, about 90% of them singletons. The sequenced material came from blood. Receptor source: a man aged 50 to 60 in good health. Each CDR3 is given without its conserved first and last residue. Each record gives: D gene, J gene, V gene, CDR3 protein. D genes are given only for firm matches.

>-|TRBJ2-7|TRBV18
ASSPFGVGDYEQY
>-|TRBJ1-1|TRBV7-2
ASSLTGNTEAF
>TRBD2|TRBJ2-1|TRBV5-1
ASSLETSPIYNEQF
>-|TRBJ1-1|TRBV30
AWTDGLNTEAF
>-|TRBJ2-2|TRBV15
ATSSGAANTGELF
>-|TRBJ2-5|TRBV30
AWSVAGETQY
>-|TRBJ1-1|TRBV5-1
ASSLKRGGGLTEAF
>-|TRBJ2-1|TRBV3-1/TRBV3-2
ASSLITQGNEQF
>-|TRBJ2-7|TRBV19
ASSLRGRGPYEQY
>-|TRBJ2-1|TRBV6-2/TRBV6-3
ASSNHGGSHNEQF
>-|TRBJ2-1|TRBV2
ASRLRQDNEQF
>-|TRBJ1-5|TRBV12-3/TRBV12-4
ASSSYGQPQH
>-|TRBJ1-2|TRBV3-1/TRBV3-2
ASSRQYGYT
>-|TRBJ1-1|TRBV11-2
ASSLGQGMAEAF
>-|TRBJ2-7|TRBV2
ASTGLREQY
>-|TRBJ1-2|TRBV11-2
ASSLGGDNYGYT
>TRBD1|TRBJ2-7|TRBV3-1/TRBV3-2
ASSRGQEITYEQY
>-|TRBJ2-1|TRBV9
ASSVGLVAYNEQF
>-|TRBJ2-7|TRBV7-9
ASSPNYEQY
>-|TRBJ1-5|TRBV30
ASSVASNQPQH
>-|TRBJ1-5|TRBV7-6
ASSPGGGPNQPQH
>-|TRBJ1-2|TRBV5-4
ASSLQGNYGYT
>TRBD2|TRBJ2-3|TRBV19
ASSMGSGGYTDTQY
>TRBD1|TRBJ1-1|TRBV19
ASSSGQMNTEAF
>-|TRBJ1-1|TRBV5-6
ASSLGAAAF
>-|TRBJ1-1|TRBV12-3/TRBV12-4
ASSFGQGTEAF
>TRBD1|TRBJ2-2|TRBV9
ASSFGQGRGDGELF
>TRBD2|TRBJ2-7|TRBV2
ASRPTTSSYEQY
>TRBD1|TRBJ2-2|TRBV11-1
ASSHGQGKVGELF
>-|TRBJ1-1|TRBV27
ASSWTNLNTEAF
>-|TRBJ1-3|TRBV7-2
ASSLQGYSGNTIY
>-|TRBJ2-7|TRBV5-6
ASSLDGFALEQY
>-|TRBJ2-5|TRBV18
ASSPSQETQY
>TRBD1|TRBJ1-1|TRBV5-1
ASSLSGTGKNAEAF
>-|TRBJ2-7|TRBV6-5
ASRSPGEGTEQY
>-|TRBJ2-1|TRBV27
ASRSGFDEQF
>-|TRBJ2-2|TRBV19
ASIGLTGELF